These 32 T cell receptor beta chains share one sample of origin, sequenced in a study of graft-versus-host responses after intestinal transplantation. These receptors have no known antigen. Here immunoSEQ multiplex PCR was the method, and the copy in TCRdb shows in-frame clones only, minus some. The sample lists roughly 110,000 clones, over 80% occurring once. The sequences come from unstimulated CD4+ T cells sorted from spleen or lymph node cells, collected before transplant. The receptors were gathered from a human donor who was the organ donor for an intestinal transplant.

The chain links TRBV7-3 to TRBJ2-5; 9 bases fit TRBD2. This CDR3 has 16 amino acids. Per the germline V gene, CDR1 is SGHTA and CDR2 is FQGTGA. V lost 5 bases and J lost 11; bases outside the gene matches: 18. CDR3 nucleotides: TGTGCCAGCAGCCCCCTAGCGGGACGCTACGTAGGAGAGCAGTACTTC. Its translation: CASSPLAGRYVGEQYF.

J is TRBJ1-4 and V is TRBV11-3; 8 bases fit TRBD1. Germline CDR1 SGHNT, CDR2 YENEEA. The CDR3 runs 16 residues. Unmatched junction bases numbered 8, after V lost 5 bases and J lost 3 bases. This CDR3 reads CASSVYRGASNEKLFF. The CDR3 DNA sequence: TGTGCCAGCAGCGTATACAGGGGGGCCTCTAATGAAAAACTGTTTTTT.

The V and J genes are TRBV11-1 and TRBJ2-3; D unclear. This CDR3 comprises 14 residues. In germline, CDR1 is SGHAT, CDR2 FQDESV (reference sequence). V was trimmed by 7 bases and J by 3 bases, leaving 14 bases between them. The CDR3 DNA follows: TGTGCCAGCACCCCTTTACGGTGGACAGATACGCAGTATTTT. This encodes CASTPLRWTDTQYF.

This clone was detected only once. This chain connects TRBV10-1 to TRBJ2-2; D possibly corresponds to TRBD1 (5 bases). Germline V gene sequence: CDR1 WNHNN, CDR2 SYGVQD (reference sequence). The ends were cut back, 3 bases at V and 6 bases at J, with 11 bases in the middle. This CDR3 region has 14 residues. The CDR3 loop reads CASSDGALAGELFF. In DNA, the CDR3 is TGCGCCAGCAGTGATGGGGCCCTCGCCGGGGAGCTGTTTTTT.

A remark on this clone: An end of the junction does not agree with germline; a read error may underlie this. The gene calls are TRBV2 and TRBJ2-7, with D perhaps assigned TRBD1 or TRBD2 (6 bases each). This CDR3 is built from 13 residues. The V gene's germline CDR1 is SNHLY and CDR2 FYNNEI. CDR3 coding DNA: TGTGCCAGCAGCCAGGGGATTATCGGGAGAAGAGACTTC. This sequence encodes CASSQGIIGRRDF.

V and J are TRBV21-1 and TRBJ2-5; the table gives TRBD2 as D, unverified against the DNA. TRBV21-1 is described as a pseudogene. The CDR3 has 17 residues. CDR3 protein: CASSKRCGESRPETQYF. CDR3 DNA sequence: TGTGCCAGCAGCAAGAGGTGTGGGGAGAGTCGCCCCGAGACCCAGTACTTC.

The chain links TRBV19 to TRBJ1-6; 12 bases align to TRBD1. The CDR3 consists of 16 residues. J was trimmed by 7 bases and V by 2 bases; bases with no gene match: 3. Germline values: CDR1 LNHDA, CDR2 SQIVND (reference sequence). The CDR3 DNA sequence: TGTGCCAGTAGTATATCGGGGACAGGGGGCAATTCACCCCTCCACTTT. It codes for CASSISGTGGNSPLHF.

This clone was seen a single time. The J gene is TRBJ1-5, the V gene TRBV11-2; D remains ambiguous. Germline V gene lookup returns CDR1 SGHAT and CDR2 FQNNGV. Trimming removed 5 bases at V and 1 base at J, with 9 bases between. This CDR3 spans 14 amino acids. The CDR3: CASSEGKSNQPQHF. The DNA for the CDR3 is TGTGCCAGCAGCGAGGGAAAAAGCAATCAGCCCCAGCATTTT. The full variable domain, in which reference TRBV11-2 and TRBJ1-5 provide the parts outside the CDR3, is EAGVAQSPRYKIIEKRQSVAFWCNPISGHATLYWYQQILGQGPKLLIQFQNNGVVDDSQLPKDRFSAERLKGVDSTLKIQPAKLEDSAVYLCASSEGKSNQPQHFGDGTRLSIL.

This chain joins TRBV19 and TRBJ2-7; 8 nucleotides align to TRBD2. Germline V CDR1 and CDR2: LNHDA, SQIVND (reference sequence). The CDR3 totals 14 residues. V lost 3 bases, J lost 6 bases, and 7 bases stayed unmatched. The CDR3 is CASSIPGREGEQYF. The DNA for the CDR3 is TGTGCCAGTAGTATTCCCGGGAGGGAGGGCGAGCAGTACTTC.

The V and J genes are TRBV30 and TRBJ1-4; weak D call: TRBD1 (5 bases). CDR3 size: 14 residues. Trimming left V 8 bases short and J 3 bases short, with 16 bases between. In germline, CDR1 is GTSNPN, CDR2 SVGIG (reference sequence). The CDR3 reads CAGREGWANEKLFF. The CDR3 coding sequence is TGTGCCGGAAGGGAGGGGTGGGCTAATGAAAAACTGTTTTTT. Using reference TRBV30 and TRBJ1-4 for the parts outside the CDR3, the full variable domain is SQTIHQWPATLVQPVGSPLSLECTVEGTSNPNLYWYRQAAGRGLQLLFYSVGIGQISSEVPQNLSASRPQDRQFILSSKKLLLSDSGFYLCAGREGWANEKLFFGSGTQLSVL.

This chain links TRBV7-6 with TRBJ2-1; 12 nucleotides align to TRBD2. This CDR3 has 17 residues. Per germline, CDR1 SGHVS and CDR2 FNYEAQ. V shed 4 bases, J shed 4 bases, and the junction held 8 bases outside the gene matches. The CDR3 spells CASSSGLAGWDYNEQFF. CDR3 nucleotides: TGTGCCAGCAGCTCTGGACTAGCGGGATGGGATTACAATGAGCAGTTCTTC.

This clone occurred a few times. The CDR3 bases are TGTGCCAGCAGTCTCAGGGGGTTCGGAAACACCATATATTTT. Amino acids: CASSLRGFGNTIYF. The gene calls are TRBV27 and TRBJ1-3; 7 positions agree with TRBD1. Germline CDR1 reads MNHEY; CDR2 reads SMNVEV (reference sequence). CDR3 length: 14 residues. J was trimmed by 4 bases and V by 5 bases; bases with no gene match: 5.

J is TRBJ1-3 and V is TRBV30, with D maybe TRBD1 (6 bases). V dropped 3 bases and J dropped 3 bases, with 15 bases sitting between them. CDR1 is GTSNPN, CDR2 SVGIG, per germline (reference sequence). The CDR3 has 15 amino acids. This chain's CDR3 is CAWRVKGGLGNTIYF. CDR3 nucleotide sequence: TGTGCCTGGAGGGTAAAAGGGGGGCTTGGAAACACCATATATTTT.

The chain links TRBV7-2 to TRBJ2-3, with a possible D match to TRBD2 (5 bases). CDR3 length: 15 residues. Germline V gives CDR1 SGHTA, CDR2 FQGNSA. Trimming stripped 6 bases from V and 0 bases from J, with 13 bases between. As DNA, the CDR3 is TGTGCCAGCAGGACGAGAGGGCTTAGCACAGATACGCAGTATTTT. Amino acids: CASRTRGLSTDTQYF. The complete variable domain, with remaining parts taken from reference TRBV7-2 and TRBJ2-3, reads GAGVSQSPSNKVTEKGKDVELRCDPISGHTALYWYRQSLGQGLEFLIYFQGNSAPDKSGLPSDRFSAERTGGSVSTLTIQRTQQEDSAVYLCASRTRGLSTDTQYFGPGTRLTVL.

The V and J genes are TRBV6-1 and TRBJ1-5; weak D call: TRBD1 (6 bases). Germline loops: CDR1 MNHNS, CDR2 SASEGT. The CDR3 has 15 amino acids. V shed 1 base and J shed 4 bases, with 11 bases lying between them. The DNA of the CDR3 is TGTGCCAGCAGTGAAGTGGGGGGGGCGAATCAGCCCCAGCATTTT. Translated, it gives CASSEVGGANQPQHF.

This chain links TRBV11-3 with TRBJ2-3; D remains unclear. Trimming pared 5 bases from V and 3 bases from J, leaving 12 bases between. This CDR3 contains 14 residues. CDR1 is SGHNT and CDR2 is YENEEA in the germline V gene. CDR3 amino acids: CASSNGWGTDTQYF. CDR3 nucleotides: TGTGCCAGCAGCAACGGGTGGGGTACAGATACGCAGTATTTT. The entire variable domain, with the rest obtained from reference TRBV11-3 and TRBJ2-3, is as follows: EAGVVQSPRYKIIEKKQPVAFWCNPISGHNTLYWYLQNLGQGPELLIRYENEEAVDDSQLPKDRFSAERLKGVDSTLKIQPAELGDSAVYLCASSNGWGTDTQYFGPGTRLTVL.

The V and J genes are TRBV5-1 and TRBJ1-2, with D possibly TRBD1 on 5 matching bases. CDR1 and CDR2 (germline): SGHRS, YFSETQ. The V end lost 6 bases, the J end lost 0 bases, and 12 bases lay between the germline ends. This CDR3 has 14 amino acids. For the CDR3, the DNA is TGCGCCAGCACCCCCGGGGGACCTAACTATGGCTACACCTTC. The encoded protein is CASTPGGPNYGYTF.

DNA for the CDR3: TGTGCCAGCAGCCAGAGAGGCAGCTCCTATAATTCACCCCTCCACTTT. It encodes CASSQRGSSYNSPLHF. The V call is TRBV5-4, the J call TRBJ1-6; D unresolved. Trimming removed 4 bases at V and 0 bases at J, with 11 bases between. Looked up from germline, CDR1 is SGHNT and CDR2 is YYREEE (reference sequence). This CDR3 comprises 16 residues.

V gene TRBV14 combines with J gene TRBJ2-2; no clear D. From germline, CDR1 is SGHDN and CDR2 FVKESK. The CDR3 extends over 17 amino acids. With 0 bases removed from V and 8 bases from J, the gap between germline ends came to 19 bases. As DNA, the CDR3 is TGTGCCAGCAGCCAAGAAAAAGTTCCACTCAGAACTGGGGAGCTGTTTTTT. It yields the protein CASSQEKVPLRTGELFF.

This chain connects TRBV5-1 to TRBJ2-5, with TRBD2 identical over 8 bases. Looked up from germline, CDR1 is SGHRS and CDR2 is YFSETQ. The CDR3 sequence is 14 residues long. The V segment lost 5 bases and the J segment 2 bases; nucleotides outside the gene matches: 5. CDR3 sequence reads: CASRAGGEQETQYF. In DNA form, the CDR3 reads TGCGCCAGCAGGGCGGGGGGAGAACAAGAGACCCAGTACTTC.

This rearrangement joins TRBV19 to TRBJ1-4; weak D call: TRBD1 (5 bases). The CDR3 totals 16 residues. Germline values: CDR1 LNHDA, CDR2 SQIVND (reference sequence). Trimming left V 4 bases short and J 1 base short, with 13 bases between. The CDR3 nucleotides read TGTGCCAGTAGTAATTCAGGACAACGAACTAATGAAAAACTGTTTTTT. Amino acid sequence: CASSNSGQRTNEKLFF.

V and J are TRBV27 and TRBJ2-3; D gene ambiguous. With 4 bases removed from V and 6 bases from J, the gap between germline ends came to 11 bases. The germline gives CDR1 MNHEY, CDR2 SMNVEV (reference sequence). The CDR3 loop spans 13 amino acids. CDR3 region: CASSWTARDTQYF. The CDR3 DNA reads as TGTGCCAGCAGTTGGACCGCTAGGGATACGCAGTATTTT.

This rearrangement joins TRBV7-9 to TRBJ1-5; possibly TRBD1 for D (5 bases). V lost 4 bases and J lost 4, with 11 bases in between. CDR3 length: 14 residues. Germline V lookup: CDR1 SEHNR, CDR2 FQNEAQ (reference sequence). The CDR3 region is CASSWGEVNQPQHF. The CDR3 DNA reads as TGTGCCAGCAGCTGGGGCGAAGTAAATCAGCCCCAGCATTTT.

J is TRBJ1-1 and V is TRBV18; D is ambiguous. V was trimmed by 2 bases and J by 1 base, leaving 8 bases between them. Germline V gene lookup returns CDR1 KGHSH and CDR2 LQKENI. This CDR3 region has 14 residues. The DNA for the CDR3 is TGTGCCAGCTCACCATACGCCCAGAACACTGAAGCTTTCTTT. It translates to CASSPYAQNTEAFF. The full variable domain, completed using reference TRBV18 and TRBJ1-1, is NAGVMQNPRHLVRRRGQEARLRCSPMKGHSHVYWYRQLPEEGLKFMVYLQKENIIDESGMPKERFSAEFPKEGPSILRIQQVVRGDSAAYFCASSPYAQNTEAFFGQGTRLTVV.

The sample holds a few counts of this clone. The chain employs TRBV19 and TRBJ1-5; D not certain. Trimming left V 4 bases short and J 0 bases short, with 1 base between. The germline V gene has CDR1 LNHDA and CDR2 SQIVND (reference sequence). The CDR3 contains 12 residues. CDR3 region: CASSNSNQPQHF. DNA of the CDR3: TGTGCCAGTAGTAATAGCAATCAGCCCCAGCATTTT.

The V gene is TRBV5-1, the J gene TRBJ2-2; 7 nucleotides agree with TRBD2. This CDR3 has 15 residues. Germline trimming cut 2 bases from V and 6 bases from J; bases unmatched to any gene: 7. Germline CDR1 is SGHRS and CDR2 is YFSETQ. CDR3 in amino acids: CASSFSTSVPGELFF. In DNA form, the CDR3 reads TGCGCCAGCAGCTTTAGTACTAGCGTGCCCGGGGAGCTGTTTTTT.

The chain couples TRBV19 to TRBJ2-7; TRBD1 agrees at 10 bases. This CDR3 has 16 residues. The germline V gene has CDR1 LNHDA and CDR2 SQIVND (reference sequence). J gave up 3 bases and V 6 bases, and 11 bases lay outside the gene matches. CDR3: CASSTASGTGVYEQYF. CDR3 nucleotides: TGTGCCAGTAGCACGGCCTCCGGGACAGGGGTCTACGAGCAGTACTTC.

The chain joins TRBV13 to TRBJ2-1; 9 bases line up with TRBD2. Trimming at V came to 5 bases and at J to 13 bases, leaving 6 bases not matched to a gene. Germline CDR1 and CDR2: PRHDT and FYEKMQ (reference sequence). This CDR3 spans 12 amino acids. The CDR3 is CASSRIGTSQFF. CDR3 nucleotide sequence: TGTGCCAGCAGCCGGATTGGGACTAGCCAGTTCTTC.

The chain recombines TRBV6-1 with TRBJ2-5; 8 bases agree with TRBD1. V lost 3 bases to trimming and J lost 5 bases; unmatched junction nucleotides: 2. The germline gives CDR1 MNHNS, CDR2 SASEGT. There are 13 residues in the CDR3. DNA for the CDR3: TGTGCCAGCAGTGAGACAGGGGATGAGACCCAGTACTTC. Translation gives CASSETGDETQYF.

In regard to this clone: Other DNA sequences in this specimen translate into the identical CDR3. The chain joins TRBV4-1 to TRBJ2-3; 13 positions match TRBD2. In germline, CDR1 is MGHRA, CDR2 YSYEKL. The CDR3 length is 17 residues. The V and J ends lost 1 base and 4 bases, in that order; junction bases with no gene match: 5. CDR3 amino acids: CASSQVTSGGAPDTQYF. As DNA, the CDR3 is TGCGCCAGCAGCCAAGTTACTAGCGGGGGGGCCCCAGATACGCAGTATTTT.

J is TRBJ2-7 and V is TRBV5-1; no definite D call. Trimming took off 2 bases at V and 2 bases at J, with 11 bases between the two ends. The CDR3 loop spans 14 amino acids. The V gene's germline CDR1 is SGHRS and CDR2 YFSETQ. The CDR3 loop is CASSLDWLAYEQYF. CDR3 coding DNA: TGCGCCAGCAGCTTAGATTGGCTAGCCTACGAGCAGTACTTC.

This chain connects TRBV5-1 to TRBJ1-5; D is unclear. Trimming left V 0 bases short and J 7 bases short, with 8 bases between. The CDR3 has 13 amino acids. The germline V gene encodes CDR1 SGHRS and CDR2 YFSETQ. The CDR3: CASSLDDGQPQHF. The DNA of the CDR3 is TGCGCCAGCAGCTTGGACGACGGGCAGCCCCAGCATTTT.